Reported below is one TCR beta chain. Its antigen remains unidentified. The sample comes from a study of cytotoxic CD8 clonotypes in ibrutinib-treated CLL. This CDR3 has 13 residues. V lost 10 bases, J lost 5 bases, and 17 bases lay in between. Germline CDR1 reads MGHDK; CDR2 reads SYGVNS. Sequencing was designed to attain a depth spanning 1 in 200,000 to 1 in 1 million T cells. Assay used: immunoSEQ multiplex PCR; TCRdb lists only in-frame clones, some missing. Here the sample spans about 29,000 clones, about 78% being singletons. Study conclusions and caveats: Shared public clonotypes were rare, and on treatment they either got smaller or stayed the same.

This TCR came from a human donor with chronic lymphocytic leukemia. The specimen comprised PBMCs, sampled after 36 months of ibrutinib treatment. The chain joins TRBV25-1 to TRBJ2-5, with D tentatively TRBD1 or TRBD2 (7 bases each). The CDR3 sequence: CATREGARETQYF. CDR3 in DNA: TGTGCCACCAGGGAGGGGGCACGGGAGACCCAGTACTTC. Filled out from reference TRBV25-1 and TRBJ2-5, the complete variable domain reads EADIYQTPRYLVIGTGKKITLECSQTMGHDKMYWYQQDPGMELHLIHYSYGVNSTEKGDLSSESTVSRIRTEHFPLTLESARPSHTSQYLCATREGARETQYFGPGTRLLVL.